Sequencing of this T cell receptor beta chain was carried out in a study of blood T cells in healthy people across ages. Findings and limits, study-wide: With unsorted PBMCs, a conclusive comparison of naive versus antigen-experienced cells was not possible. Naive CD4+ cell counts and diversity both ran higher in long-lived than in aged donors.

Comment on this clonotype: Its antigen is unidentified.

V lost 3 bases to trimming and J lost 0 bases; unmatched junction nucleotides: 16. The germline CDR1 and CDR2 sequences are DFQATT and SNEGSKA (reference sequence). The CDR3 has 18 amino acids. Primers used in a second PCR of about 6 to 12 cycles were a sample-barcoded 5' primer and a J-beta primer mix. In TCRdb, the 5' RACE reads were re-called with MiXCR into one record per CDR3 protein. The sample lists around 900,000 distinct CDR3 sequences; roughly 51% were seen once. The chain joins TRBV20-1 to TRBJ2-7; 8 positions agree with TRBD2. The sequencing input was blood. This clonotype was obtained from a woman between 55 and 75 years old in good health. CDR3 nucleotides: TGCAGTGCTAGCCGAGAGGGTTCCGGGAGGGAATTCTCCTACGAGCAGTACTTC. This encodes CSASREGSGREFSYEQYF.